The present T cell receptor (beta chain) was sequenced within a study of CD8 T cells in ankylosing spondylitis. About this clonotype: As yet, its antigen is unknown.

A quantitative 5'-RACE method, one with molecular barcodes, was used to make TCR beta libraries. TCRdb passed the 5' RACE reads through MiXCR, listing each CDR3 protein once. The table shows approximately 340,000 distinct CDR3 sequences, with roughly 14% occurring only once. Study-wide points: About 8 highly homologous variants made up a TCR beta motif that seemed to typify ankylosing spondylitis blood.

Sequences were obtained from blood, either unsorted or a sorted T cell fraction (not recorded which). The receptor's source is a male donor with ankylosing spondylitis or in good health (not recorded which).

The CDR3 here is CASSGQGSVSTNEKLFF. CDR3 bases: TGTGCCAGCAGCGGACAGGGGTCAGTTTCAACTAATGAAAAACTGTTTTTT. V gene TRBV9 combines with J gene TRBJ1-4; the match to TRBD1 covers 8 bases. This CDR3 region has 17 residues. Germline V gene sequence: CDR1 SGDLS, CDR2 YYNGEE. V trimming: 3 bases; J trimming: 0 bases; junction bases outside the gene matches: 7.